The entry that follows covers one T cell receptor beta chain sequence. This clone was recorded once. There is no known antigen for this receptor. The input lacks base qualities; no much larger clone sits a single base away. Repertoires were sampled multiple times during chemoradiotherapy, which allowed clonal expansion in the tumor microenvironment to be followed. The sample belongs to a study of chemoradiotherapy in HPV16-positive cancers (dated by TCRdb to between 2022 and 2023). With respect to the entire study: Using functional T-cell assays on cells from two HPV16-positive patients, the researchers defined candidate HPV-specific T-cell clones and common TCR motifs. The study asked whether T-cell immunity to the HPV oncoproteins E6 and E7 changes during chemoradiotherapy and whether this immunity affects survival. TCR repertoires from some 89 patients with HPV-related cancers were then used to track the candidate HPV-specific TCRs and motifs.

The library was obtained by the immunoSEQ multiplex PCR assay. TCRdb stores this immuneACCESS table with in-frame sequences only. Part of the clones is absent; in the studies checked, under half of the shortfall reflects unresolved V genes, and no reason is known for the rest. For this sample there are 1,900 or so clones; 80% to 90% appear just once. The ten largest clones add up to 6.5% to 8% of the sample. On the study overall, not on this receptor specifically: In HPV16-positive patients, expansion of HPV-responsive T cells during chemoradiotherapy was associated with improved recurrence-free survival. Expansion of candidate HPV-specific clones and E7-related TCR motifs was observed in the tumor microenvironment during treatment, whereas no such expansion was observed for non-HPV-specific T cells. The functional definition of HPV-specific T cells came from only two HPV16-positive patients, and the survival association was reported for HPV16-positive patients.

V loses 8 bases, J loses 7 bases, and the germline ends lie 12 bases apart. In the germline V gene, CDR1 corresponds to MNHNS and CDR2 to SASEGT. Including cysteine and phenylalanine, the CDR3 has 12 amino acids. The only DNA kept is the CDR3, 36 bases in frame from the first base. The sequence derives from a human donor with HPV-associated anogenital cancer. Sequenced here: tumor tissue, sampled from a patient who underwent chemoradiotherapy. The V and J segments used are TRBV6-1 and TRBJ1-5; TRBD1 might be the D gene, on 5 matching bases. The DNA sequence is given as TGTGCCAGCCAGCGGGGGGGGCAGCCCCAGCATTTT. This is translated as CASQRGGQPQHF.